The 2 T cell receptor beta chains in this list originate from one sample, sequenced in a study of Graves' ophthalmopathy and Graves' hyperthyroidism. Researchers took RNA transcripts and amplified TCR beta CDR3 regions from them. HTBI-primed RT-PCR formed the first round, and a multiplex PCR formed the second. TCRdb used MiXCR to reprocess the multiplex PCR reads, holding one entry per CDR3 protein. The repertoire includes around 1,000,000 distinct CDR3 sequences, about 38% of them detected once, and 11% sits in the top ten. Sequencing used peripheral blood or thyroid tissue (not recorded which). The source of these receptors is an adult man with Graves' hyperthyroidism.

This clonotype came up many times. One junction end disagrees with the germline gene, perhaps due to a read error. The chain recombines TRBV7-2 with TRBJ2-5; no reliable D call. Germline assignment: CDR1 SGHTA and CDR2 FQGNSA. The CDR3 runs 13 residues. Written as DNA, the CDR3 is TGCGCCAGCAGCTTGGATAACCAAGAGACCCAGTACTTC. It encodes CASSLDNQETQYF. Full variable domain (rest looked up from reference TRBV7-2 and TRBJ2-5): GAGVSQSPSNKVTEKGKDVELRCDPISGHTALYWYRQSLGQGLEFLIYFQGNSAPDKSGLPSDRFSAERTGGSVSTLTIQRTQQEDSAVYLCASSLDNQETQYFGPGTRLLVL.

This clonotype was detected ten times or more. This rearrangement joins TRBV5-8 to TRBJ1-2, with 9 bases fitting TRBD1. This CDR3 is 16 amino acids long. After removal of 2 bases from V and 4 bases from J, the junction contained 9 bases not matched to a gene. Per the germline V gene, CDR1 is SGHTS and CDR2 is YDEGEE. The CDR3 region is CASSFASGQGSYGYTF. DNA of the CDR3: TGTGCCAGCAGCTTCGCATCGGGACAGGGTAGCTATGGCTACACCTTC.